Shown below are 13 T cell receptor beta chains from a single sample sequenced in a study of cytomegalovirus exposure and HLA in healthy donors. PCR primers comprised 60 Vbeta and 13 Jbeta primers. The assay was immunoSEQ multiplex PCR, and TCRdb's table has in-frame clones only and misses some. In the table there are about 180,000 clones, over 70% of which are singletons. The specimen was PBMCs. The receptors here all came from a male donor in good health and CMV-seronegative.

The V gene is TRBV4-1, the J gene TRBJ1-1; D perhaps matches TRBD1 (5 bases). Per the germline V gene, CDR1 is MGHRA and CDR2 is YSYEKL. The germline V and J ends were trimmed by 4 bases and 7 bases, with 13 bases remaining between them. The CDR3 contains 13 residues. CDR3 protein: CASSPRVSSEAFF. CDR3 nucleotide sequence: TGCGCCAGCAGCCCCAGGGTGTCGAGTGAAGCTTTCTTT.

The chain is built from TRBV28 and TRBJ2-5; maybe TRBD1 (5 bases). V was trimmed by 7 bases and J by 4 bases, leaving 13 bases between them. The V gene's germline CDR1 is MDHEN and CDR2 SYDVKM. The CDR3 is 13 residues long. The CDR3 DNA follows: TGTGCCAGCATCAATAGACAGCCAGAGACCCAGTACTTC. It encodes CASINRQPETQYF.

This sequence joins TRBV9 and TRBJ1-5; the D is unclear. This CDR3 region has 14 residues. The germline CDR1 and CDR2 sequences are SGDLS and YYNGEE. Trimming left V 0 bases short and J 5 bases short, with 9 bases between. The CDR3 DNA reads TGTGCCAGCAGCGTAGGAAGAGGGTATCAGCCCCAGCATTTT. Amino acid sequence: CASSVGRGYQPQHF.

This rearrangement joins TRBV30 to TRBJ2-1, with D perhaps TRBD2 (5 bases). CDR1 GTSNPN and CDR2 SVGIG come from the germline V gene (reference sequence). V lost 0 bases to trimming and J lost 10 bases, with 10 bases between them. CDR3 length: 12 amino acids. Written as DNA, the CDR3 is TGTGCCTGGAGTGTACAGAGACTAGAGCAGTTCTTC. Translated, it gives CAWSVQRLEQFF.

The CDR3 protein is CASRPGPYNQPQHF. The CDR3 nucleotides are TGCGCCAGCCGCCCAGGCCCCTACAATCAGCCCCAGCATTTT. The chain joins TRBV5-1 to TRBJ1-5; D is unclear. Trimming removed 7 bases from V and 3 bases from J, with 14 bases in between. Germline values: CDR1 SGHRS, CDR2 YFSETQ. This CDR3 is 14 amino acids long.

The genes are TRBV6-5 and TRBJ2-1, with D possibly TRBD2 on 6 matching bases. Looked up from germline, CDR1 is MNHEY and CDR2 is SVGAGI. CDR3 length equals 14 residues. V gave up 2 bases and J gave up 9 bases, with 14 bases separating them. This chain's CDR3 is CASSYAGLSSEQFF. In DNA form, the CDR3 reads TGTGCCAGCAGTTACGCGGGACTTAGCAGTGAGCAGTTCTTC.

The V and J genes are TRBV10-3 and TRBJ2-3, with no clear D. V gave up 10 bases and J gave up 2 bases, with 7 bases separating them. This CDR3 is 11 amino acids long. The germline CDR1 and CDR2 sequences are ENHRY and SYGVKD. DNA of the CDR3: TGTGCCACCCTGGCCACAGATACGCAGTATTTT. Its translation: CATLATDTQYF.

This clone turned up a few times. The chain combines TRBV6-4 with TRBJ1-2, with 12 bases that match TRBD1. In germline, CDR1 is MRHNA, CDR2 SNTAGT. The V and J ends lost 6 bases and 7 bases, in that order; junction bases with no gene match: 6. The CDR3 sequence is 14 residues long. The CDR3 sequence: CASSPGQGAGGYTF. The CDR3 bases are TGTGCCAGCAGCCCGGGACAGGGGGCCGGTGGCTACACCTTC.

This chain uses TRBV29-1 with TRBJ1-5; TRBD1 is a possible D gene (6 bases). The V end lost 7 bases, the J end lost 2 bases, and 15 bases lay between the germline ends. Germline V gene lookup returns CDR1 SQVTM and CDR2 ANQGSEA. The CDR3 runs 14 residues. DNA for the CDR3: TGCAGCGGCTCCACAGGGACCGGCAATCAGCCCCAGCATTTT. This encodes CSGSTGTGNQPQHF.

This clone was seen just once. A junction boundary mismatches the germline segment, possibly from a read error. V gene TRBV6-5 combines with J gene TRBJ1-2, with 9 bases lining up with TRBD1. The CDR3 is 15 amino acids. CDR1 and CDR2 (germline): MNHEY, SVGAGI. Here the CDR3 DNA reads TGTACCAGCAGTCGACGGACAGGGGCTGGCTATGGCTACACCTTC. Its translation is CTSSRRTGAGYGYTF.

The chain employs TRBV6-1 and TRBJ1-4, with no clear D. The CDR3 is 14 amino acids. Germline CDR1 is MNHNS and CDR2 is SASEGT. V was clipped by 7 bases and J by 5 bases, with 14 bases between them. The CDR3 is CASMTRQSNEKLFF. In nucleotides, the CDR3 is TGTGCCAGCATGACGAGGCAGTCAAATGAAAAACTGTTTTTT.

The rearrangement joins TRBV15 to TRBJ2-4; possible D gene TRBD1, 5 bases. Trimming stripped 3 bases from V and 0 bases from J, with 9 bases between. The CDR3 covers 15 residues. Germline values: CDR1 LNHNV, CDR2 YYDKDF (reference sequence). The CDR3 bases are TGTGCCACCAGCAGCGACAGAGGAGCCAAAAACATTCAGTACTTC. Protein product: CATSSDRGAKNIQYF.

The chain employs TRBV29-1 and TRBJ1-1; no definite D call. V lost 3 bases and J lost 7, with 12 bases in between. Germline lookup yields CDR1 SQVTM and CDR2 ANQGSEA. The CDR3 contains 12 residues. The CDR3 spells CSVDRQIGEAFF. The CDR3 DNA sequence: TGCAGCGTTGATAGACAAATCGGTGAAGCTTTCTTT.